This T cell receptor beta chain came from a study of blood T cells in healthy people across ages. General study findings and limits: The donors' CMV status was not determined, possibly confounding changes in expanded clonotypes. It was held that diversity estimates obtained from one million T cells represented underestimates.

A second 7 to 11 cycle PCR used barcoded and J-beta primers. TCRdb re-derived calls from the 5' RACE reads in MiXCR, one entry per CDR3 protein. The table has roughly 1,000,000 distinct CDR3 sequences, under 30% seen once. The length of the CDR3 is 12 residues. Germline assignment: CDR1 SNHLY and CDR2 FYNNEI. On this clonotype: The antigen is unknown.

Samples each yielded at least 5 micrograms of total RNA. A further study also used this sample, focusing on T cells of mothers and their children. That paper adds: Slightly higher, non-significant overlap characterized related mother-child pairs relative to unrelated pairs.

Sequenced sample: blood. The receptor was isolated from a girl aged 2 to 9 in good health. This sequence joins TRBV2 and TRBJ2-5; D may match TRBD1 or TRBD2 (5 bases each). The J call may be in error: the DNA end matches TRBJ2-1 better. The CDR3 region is CASIPGGNEQFF. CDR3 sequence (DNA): TGTGCCAGCATCCCTGGGGGCAATGAGCAGTTCTTC.